Only a few counts were recorded for the clone carrying this T cell receptor beta chain. The antigen is not known. The data were obtained in a study of T cells after yellow fever vaccination. Study details: The SMART-Seq v4 Ultra Low Input method served to prepare the low-cell-number fractions.

Germline V CDR1 and CDR2: SQVTM, ANQGSEA. This CDR3 region has 13 residues. The ends lost 6 bases at V and 5 bases at J; junction bases unmatched: 5. Whole-study findings and limits: Of the clonotypes, a small share occurred in both CD4 and CD8 compartments.

They built TCR cDNA with 5'RACE template switching, a step that put in a universal primer site and UMIs. TCRdb ran MiXCR on the 5' RACE reads and lists one entry per CDR3 protein. This table has some 670,000 distinct CDR3 sequences, 9% to 15% appearing once. The chain carries TRBV29-1 and TRBJ1-5; 9 bases fit TRBD1. The sample consisted of PBMCs, taken on the day of the yellow fever booster vaccination. The sequence derives from a man aged 25-45 years who received the YFV17D yellow fever vaccine. This chain's CDR3 is CSVRTGDDQPQHF. CDR3 sequence (DNA): TGCAGCGTGAGGACAGGGGACGATCAGCCCCAGCATTTT.